This T cell receptor (beta chain) originates from a study of post-analysis software for immune sequencing data. Across the whole study: There were relapsing-remitting, secondary progressive and progressive-relapsing multiple sclerosis among the disease courses included.

Incorporated into the TCR beta cDNA libraries were unique molecular identifiers, which served to reduce PCR and sequencing biases. Researchers reported some 500,000 cDNA molecules coming from around 1 to 10 million T cells. From the PCR reads, TCRdb called clonotypes with MiXCR, one entry per CDR3 protein. The sample records approximately 660,000 distinct CDR3 sequences, 55% to 70% being singletons. Turning to this clonotype: Its antigen is still unknown.

Overall study findings and caveats: F measure grouped same-batch samples tightly together. A handful of TRBV segments were significantly more frequent in patients than in controls. TRBV5-6, TRBV5-1 and TRBV20-1 were among these segments.

Looked up from germline, CDR1 is PRHDT and CDR2 is FYEKMQ (reference sequence). After removal of 1 base from V and 5 bases from J, the junction contained 5 bases not matched to a gene. This CDR3 spans 14 amino acids. This rearrangement joins TRBV13 to TRBJ2-7; 7 positions match TRBD1. Material: blood. This TCR was sampled from a girl aged 2 to 10 with multiple sclerosis. In DNA form, the CDR3 reads TGTGCCAGCAGCTTAGAACAGGGGTTGAACGAGCAGTACTTC. Translating gives CASSLEQGLNEQYF.